This T cell receptor beta chain comes out of a study of brain T cells in children with intractable seizures. Per germline, CDR1 MNHEY and CDR2 SVGAGI. This CDR3 is 15 amino acids long. With V trimmed by 0 bases and J by 4 bases, 5 bases remained unmatched. Sample time point: blood from clinic visit 5 months post-surgery; TSC patient then seizure free. Profiled with immunoSEQ multiplex PCR; TCRdb holds only in-frame clones, not every one. The table records hundreds of thousands of clones, approximately 93% of them present only once. The chain carries TRBV6-5 and TRBJ1-2; 7 positions match TRBD1. This receptor was obtained from a boy less than two years old with tuberous sclerosis and intractable seizures. The sequencing used peripheral blood, collected roughly 5 months after surgery. For the CDR3, the DNA is TGTGCCAGCAGTTACTCAGGGACAGTATTCTATGGCTACACCTTC. Its translation is CASSYSGTVFYGYTF.